The entry that follows covers one T cell receptor beta chain sequence. This sample is drawn from a study of blood T cell repertoires in COVID-19. TCRdb's table, derived via immunoSEQ multiplex PCR, lists solely in-frame clones and lacks some. Here the sample spans 12,000 or so clones, roughly 87% being singletons. Sequenced: peripheral blood. This sequence originates from a man at least 80 years old with acute or convalescent COVID-19.

CDR3 nucleotide sequence: TGTGCCAGCAGCTCGATTTTGGCGCGAGGGAATTCACCCCTCCACTTT. Translated, it gives CASSSILARGNSPLHF. The rearrangement links TRBV27 to TRBJ1-6; no reliable D call. There are 16 residues in the CDR3. Germline loops: CDR1 MNHEY, CDR2 SMNVEV (reference sequence). V lost 6 bases and J 7 bases, leaving 19 bases between the germline ends.